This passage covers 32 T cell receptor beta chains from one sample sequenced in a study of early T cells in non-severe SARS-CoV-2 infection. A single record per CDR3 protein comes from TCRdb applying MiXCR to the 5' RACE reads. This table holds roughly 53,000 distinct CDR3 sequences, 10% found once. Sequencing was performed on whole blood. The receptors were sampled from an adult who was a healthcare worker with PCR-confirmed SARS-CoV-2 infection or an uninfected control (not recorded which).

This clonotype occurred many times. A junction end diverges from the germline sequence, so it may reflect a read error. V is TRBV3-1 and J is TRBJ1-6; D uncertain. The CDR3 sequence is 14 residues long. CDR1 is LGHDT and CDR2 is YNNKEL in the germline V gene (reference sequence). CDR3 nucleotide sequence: TGTGCCAGCACCCAACGGAGGTATAATTCACCCCTCCACTTT. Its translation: CASTQRRYNSPLHF.

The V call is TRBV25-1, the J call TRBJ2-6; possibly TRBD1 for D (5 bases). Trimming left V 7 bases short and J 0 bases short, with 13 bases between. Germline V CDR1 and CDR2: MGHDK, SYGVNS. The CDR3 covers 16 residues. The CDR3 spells CASKGPAISGANVLTF. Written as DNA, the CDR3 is TGTGCCAGCAAGGGGCCGGCAATCTCTGGGGCCAACGTCCTGACTTTC.

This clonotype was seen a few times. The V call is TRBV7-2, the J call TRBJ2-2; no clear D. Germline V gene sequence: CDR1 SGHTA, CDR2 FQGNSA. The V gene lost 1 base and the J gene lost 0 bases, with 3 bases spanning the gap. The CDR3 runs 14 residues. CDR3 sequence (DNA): TGTGCCAGCAGCTTAGGCTCGAACACCGGGGAGCTGTTTTTT. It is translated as CASSLGSNTGELFF.

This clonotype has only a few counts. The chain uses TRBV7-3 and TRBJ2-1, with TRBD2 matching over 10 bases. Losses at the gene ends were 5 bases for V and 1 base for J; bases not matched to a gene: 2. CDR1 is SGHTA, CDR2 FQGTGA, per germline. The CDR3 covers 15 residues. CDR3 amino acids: CASSPGLASYNEQFF. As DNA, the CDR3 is TGTGCCAGCAGCCCGGGACTAGCGTCCTACAATGAGCAGTTCTTC.

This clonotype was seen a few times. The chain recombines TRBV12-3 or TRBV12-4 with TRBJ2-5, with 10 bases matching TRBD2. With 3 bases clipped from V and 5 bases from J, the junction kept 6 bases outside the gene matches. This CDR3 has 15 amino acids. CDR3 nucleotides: TGTGCCAGCAGTTTGGGAGCGGGGGGGCCGGAGACCCAGTACTTC. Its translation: CASSLGAGGPETQYF.

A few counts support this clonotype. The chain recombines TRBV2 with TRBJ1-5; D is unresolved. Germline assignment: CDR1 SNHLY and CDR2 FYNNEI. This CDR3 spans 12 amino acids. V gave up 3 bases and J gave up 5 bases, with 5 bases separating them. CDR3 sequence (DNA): TGTGCCAGCAGTGATTCCCATCAGCCCCAGCATTTT. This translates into CASSDSHQPQHF.

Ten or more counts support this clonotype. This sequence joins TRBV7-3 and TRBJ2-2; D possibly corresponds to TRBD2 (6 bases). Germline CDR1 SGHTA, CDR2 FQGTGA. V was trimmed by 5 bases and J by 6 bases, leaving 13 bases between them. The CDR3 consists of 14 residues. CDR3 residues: CASSPTDYSGELFF. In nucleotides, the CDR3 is TGTGCCAGCAGCCCCACGGACTATTCCGGGGAGCTGTTTTTT.

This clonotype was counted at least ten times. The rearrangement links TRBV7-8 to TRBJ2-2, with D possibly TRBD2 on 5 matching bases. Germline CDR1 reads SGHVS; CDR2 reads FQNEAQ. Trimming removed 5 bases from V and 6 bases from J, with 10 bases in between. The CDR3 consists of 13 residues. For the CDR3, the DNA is TGTGCCAGCAGCGAACGGAGGCCCGGGGAGCTGTTTTTT. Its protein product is CASSERRPGELFF. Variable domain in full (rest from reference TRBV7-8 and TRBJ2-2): GAGVSQSPRYKVAKRGQDVALRCDPISGHVSLFWYQQALGQGPEFLTYFQNEAQLDKSGLPSDRFFAERPEGSVSTLKIQRTQQEDSAVYLCASSERRPGELFFGEGSRLTVL.

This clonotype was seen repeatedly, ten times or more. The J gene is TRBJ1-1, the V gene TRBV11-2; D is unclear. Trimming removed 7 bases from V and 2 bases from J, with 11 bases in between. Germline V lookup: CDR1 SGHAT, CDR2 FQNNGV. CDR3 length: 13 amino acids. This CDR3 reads CASTTIRNTEAFF. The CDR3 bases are TGTGCCAGCACCACTATAAGAAACACTGAAGCTTTCTTT.

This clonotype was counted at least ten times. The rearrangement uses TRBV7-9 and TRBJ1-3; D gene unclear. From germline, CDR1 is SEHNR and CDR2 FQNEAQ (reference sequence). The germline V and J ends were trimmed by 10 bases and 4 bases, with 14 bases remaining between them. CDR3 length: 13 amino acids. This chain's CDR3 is CANAPGSGNTIYF. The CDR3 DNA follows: TGTGCCAACGCCCCGGGCTCAGGAAACACCATATATTTT.

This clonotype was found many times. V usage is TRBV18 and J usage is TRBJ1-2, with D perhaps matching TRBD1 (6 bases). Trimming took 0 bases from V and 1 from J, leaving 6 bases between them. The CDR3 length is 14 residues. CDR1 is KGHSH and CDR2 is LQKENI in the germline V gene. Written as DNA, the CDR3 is TGTGCCAGCTCACCACCAGGGGGTAACTATGGCTACACCTTC. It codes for CASSPPGGNYGYTF.

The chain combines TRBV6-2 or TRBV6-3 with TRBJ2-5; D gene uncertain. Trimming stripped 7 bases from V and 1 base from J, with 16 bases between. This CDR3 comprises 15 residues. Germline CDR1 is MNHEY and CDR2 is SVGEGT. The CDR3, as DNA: TGTGCCAGCAAGGACGGTTCAAATTTCCAAGAGACCCAGTACTTC. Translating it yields CASKDGSNFQETQYF.

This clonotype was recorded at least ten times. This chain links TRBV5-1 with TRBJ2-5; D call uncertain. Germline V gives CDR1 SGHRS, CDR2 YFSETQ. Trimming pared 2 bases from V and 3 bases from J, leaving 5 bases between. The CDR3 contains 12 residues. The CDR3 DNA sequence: TGCGCCAGCAGCTTAGAAGAAGAGACCCAGTACTTC. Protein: CASSLEEETQYF.

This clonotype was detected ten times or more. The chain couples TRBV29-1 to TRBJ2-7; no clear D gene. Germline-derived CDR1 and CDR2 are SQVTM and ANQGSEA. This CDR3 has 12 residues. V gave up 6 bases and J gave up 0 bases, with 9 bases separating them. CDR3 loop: CSVVASSYEQYF. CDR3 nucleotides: TGCAGCGTGGTGGCGAGCTCCTACGAGCAGTACTTC.

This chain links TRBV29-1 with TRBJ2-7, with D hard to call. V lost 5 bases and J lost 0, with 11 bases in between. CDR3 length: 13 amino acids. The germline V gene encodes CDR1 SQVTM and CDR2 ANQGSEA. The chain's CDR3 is CSVRGIRSYEQYF. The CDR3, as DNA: TGCAGCGTTCGTGGGATACGCTCCTACGAGCAGTACTTC.

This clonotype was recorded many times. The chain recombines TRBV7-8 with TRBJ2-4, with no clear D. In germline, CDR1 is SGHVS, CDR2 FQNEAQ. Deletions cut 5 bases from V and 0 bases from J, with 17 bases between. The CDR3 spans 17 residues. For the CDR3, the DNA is TGTGCCAGCAGCCCGCGATTTGTGGGCCTAGCCAAAAACATTCAGTACTTC. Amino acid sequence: CASSPRFVGLAKNIQYF.

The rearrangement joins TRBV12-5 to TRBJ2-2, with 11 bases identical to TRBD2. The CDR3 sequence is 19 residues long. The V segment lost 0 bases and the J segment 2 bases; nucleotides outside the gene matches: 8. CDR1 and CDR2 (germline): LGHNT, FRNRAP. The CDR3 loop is CASGLVPLAGVSNTGELFF. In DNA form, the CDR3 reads TGTGCTAGTGGTTTGGTCCCACTAGCGGGAGTTAGTAACACCGGGGAGCTGTTTTTT.

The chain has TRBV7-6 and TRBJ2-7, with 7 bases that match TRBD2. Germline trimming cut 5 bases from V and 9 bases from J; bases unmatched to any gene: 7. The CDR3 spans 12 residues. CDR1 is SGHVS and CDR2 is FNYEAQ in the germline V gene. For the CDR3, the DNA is TGTGCCAGCAGCCCCTGGGGGGGAGGGCAGTACTTC. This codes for CASSPWGGGQYF.

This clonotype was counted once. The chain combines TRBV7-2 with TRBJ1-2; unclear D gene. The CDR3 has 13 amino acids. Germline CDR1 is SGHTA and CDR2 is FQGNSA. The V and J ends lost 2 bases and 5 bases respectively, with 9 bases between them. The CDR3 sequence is CASSLTAKYGYTF. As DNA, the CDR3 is TGTGCCAGCAGCTTAACAGCGAAATATGGCTACACCTTC. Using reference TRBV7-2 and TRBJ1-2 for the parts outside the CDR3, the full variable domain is GAGVSQSPSNKVTEKGKDVELRCDPISGHTALYWYRQSLGQGLEFLIYFQGNSAPDKSGLPSDRFSAERTGGSVSTLTIQRTQQEDSAVYLCASSLTAKYGYTFGSGTRLTVV.

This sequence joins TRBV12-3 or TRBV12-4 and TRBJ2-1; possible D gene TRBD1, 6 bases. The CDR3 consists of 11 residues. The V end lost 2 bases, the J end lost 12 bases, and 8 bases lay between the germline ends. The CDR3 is CASSLQGRQFF. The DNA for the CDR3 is TGTGCCAGCAGTTTACAGGGGAGGCAGTTCTTC.

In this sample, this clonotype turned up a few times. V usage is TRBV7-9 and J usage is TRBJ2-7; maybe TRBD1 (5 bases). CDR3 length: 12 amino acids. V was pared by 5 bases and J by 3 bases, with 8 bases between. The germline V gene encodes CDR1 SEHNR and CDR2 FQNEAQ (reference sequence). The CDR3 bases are TGTGCCAGCAGCCTACAGGACTACGAGCAGTACTTC. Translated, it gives CASSLQDYEQYF.

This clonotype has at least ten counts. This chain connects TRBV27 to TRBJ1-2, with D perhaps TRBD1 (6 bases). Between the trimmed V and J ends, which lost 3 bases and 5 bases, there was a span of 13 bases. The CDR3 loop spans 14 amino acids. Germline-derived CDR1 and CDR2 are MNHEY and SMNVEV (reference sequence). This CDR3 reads CASSLTGTKYGYTF. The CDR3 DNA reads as TGTGCCAGCAGTTTGACCGGGACAAAATATGGCTACACCTTC.

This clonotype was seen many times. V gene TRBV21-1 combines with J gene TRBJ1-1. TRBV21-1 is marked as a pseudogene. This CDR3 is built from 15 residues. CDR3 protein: CASSSQAGLNTEAFF. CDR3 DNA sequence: TGTGCCAGCAGCTCCCAAGCAGGACTGAACACTGAAGCTTTCTTT.

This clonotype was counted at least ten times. CDR3 bases: TGCAGTGCTAGACAGGGAGAAGGAAAACAGCCCCAGCATTTT. As protein: CSARQGEGKQPQHF. This sequence joins TRBV20-1 and TRBJ1-5, with D perhaps matching TRBD1 (5 bases). The germline V gene encodes CDR1 DFQATT and CDR2 SNEGSKA (reference sequence). This CDR3 has 14 amino acids. Deletions cut 2 bases from V and 7 bases from J, with 15 bases between.

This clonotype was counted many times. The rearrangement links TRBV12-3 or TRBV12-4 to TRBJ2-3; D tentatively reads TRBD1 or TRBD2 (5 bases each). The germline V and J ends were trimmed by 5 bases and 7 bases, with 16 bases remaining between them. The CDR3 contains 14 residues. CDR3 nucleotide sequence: TGTGCCAGCAGTGCCGGGACCTTCTACCATACGCAGTATTTT. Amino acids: CASSAGTFYHTQYF.

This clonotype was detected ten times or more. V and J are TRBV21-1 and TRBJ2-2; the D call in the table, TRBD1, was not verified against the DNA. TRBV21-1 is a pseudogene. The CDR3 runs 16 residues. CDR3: CASSTPGQSNTGELFF. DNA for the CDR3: TGTGCCAGCAGCACCCCGGGACAGAGTAACACCGGGGAGCTGTTTTTT.

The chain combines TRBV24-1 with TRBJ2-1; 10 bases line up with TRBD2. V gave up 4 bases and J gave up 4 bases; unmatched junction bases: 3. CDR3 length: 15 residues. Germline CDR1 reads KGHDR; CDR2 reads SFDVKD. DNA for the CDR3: TGTGCCACCAGTGACATTAGCGGGGGGTACAATGAGCAGTTCTTC. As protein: CATSDISGGYNEQFF.

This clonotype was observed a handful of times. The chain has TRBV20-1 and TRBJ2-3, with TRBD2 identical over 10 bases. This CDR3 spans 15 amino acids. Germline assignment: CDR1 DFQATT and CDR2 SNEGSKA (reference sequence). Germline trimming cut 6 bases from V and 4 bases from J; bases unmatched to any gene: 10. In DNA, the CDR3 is TGCAGTGCCCAGACAGCTAGCGGGAGAGCAGATACGCAGTATTTT. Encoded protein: CSAQTASGRADTQYF.

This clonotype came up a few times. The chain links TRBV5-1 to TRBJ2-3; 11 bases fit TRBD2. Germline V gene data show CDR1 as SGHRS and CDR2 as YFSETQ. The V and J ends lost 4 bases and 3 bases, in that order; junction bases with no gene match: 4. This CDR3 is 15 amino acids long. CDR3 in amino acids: CASSTTSGITDTQYF. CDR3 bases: TGCGCCAGCAGCACGACTAGCGGGATAACAGATACGCAGTATTTT.

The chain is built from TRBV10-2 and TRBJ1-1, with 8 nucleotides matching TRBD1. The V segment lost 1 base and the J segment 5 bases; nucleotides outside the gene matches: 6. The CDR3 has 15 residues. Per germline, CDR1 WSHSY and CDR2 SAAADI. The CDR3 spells CASSELTGEGTEAFF. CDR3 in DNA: TGCGCCAGCAGTGAGTTGACAGGGGAGGGGACTGAAGCTTTCTTT.

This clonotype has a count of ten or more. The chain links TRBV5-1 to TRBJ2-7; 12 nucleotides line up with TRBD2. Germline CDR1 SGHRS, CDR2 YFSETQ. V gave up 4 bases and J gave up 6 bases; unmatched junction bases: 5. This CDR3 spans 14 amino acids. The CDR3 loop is CASSGTSGFGEQYF. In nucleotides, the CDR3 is TGCGCCAGCAGCGGGACTAGCGGGTTTGGCGAGCAGTACTTC.

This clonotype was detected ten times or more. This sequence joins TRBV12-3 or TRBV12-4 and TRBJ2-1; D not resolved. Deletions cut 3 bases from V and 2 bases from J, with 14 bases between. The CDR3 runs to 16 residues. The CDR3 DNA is TGTGCCAGCAGTTTCCAACCCAAGACCCCCTACAATGAGCAGTTCTTC. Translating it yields CASSFQPKTPYNEQFF.